Listed below are T cell receptor beta chains from one sample, sequenced in a study of OX40 agonist ivuxolimab in advanced cancers. The data were produced by immunoSEQ multiplex PCR, yet TCRdb's version contains in-frame clones alone and is incomplete. This table holds around 80,000 clones, 84% found once. Sequencing used CD4+ or CD8+ T cells sorted from blood, obtained in a trial of the OX40 agonist ivuxolimab. All receptors derive from an adult with an advanced solid tumor such as melanoma, head and neck, liver or kidney cancer. CDR3s include the opening cysteine and the closing phenylalanine or tryptophan. Fields, in order: clone size, V gene, J gene, D gene, CDR3 DNA, CDR3 protein. D genes are given only for firm matches. Some rows mark clone size as missing; the rest say once, few, many or name a class of expanded clone.

>NA|TRBV13|TRBJ2-7|NA
TGTGCCAGCAGCGCCCGCACAGGGCTAAAGGACGAGCAGTACTTC
CASSARTGLKDEQYF
>NA|TRBV18|TRBJ2-6|NA
TGTGCCAGCTCACAGGGGACTGCTGACTCTGGGGCCAACGTCCTGACTTTC
CASSQGTADSGANVLTF
>NA|TRBV9|TRBJ1-2|NA
TGTGCCAGCAGCACCCACAGGGACTACACCTTC
CASSTHRDYTF
>NA|TRBV30|TRBJ2-7|TRBD1
TGTGCCTGGAGTGCCGGGACAGTCTACGAGCAGTACTTC
CAWSAGTVYEQYF
>NA|TRBV7-9|TRBJ2-1|TRBD2
TGTGCCAGCAGCTTAGGGGGACTAGCGGGAGCCAGGAATGAGCAGTTCTTC
CASSLGGLAGARNEQFF
>NA|TRBV15|TRBJ2-5|TRBD2
TGTGCCACCAGCAGAGCCCCGTCGTGGCGGGAGGGTGGGTATCAAGAGACCCAGTACTTC
CATSRAPSWREGGYQETQYF
>once|TRBV2|TRBJ1-3|NA
TGTGCCAGCAGTGTGGACGGCTCTGGAAACACCATATATTTT
CASSVDGSGNTIYF
>NA|TRBV4-2|TRBJ2-3|TRBD2
TGTGCCAGCAGCCAACTAGAGCGGGGCTACACAGATACGCAGTATTTT
CASSQLERGYTDTQYF
>NA|TRBV18|TRBJ1-3|NA
TGTGCCAGCTCACCAAGTGACAGTAGAAACACCATATATTTT
CASSPSDSRNTIYF
>NA|TRBV19|TRBJ2-1|NA
TGTGCCAGTAGTGCACCCTTTGAGGTAGGGACCTACAATGAGCAGTTCTTC
CASSAPFEVGTYNEQFF
>NA|TRBV18|TRBJ1-5|NA
TGTGCCAGCTCACCACCGGGGATTAGCAATCAGCCCCAGCATTTT
CASSPPGISNQPQHF
>NA|TRBV19|TRBJ1-1|NA
TGTGCCAGTAGTCCCATTTTTAGGGTTGGCTCGAACACTGAAGCTTTCTTT
CASSPIFRVGSNTEAFF
>NA|TRBV7-9|TRBJ2-1|NA
TGTGCCAGCAGCTTGGCAGCCTACAATGAGCAGTTCTTC
CASSLAAYNEQFF
>NA|TRBV5-8|TRBJ1-2|NA
TGTGCCAGCACTAAATCCGGGACCTCTCATGAGGGCTACACCTTC
CASTKSGTSHEGYTF
>NA|TRBV28|TRBJ2-7|TRBD2
TGTGCCAGCAGTTACACTAGCGGTTACTACGAGCAGTACTTC
CASSYTSGYYEQYF
>NA|TRBV5-6|TRBJ1-2|NA
TGTGCCAGCACCCTTCAGGGGTGGGGCTACACCTTC
CASTLQGWGYTF
>NA|TRBV6-5|TRBJ1-2|TRBD1
TGTGCCAGCAGCAGGGGGGCCTATGGCTACACCTTC
CASSRGAYGYTF
>NA|TRBV2|TRBJ1-5|TRBD1
TGTGCCAGCAGCCGACAGGGGGCGAGTAATCAGCCCCAGCATTTT
CASSRQGASNQPQHF
>NA|TRBV27|TRBJ1-5|TRBD1
TGTGCCAGCAGTTTCGGACAGGGTGGACAGCCCCAGCATTTT
CASSFGQGGQPQHF
>NA|TRBV5-6|TRBJ1-2|NA
TGTGCCAGCAGGTTTACAGGGAACTATGGCTACACCTTC
CASRFTGNYGYTF
>NA|TRBV11-3|TRBJ1-1|TRBD1
TGTGCCAGCAAGAGGACAGGGGTAACTGAAGCTTTCTTT
CASKRTGVTEAFF
>few|TRBV2|TRBJ1-3|NA
TGTGCCAGCAGTCCAGGAGTAACCACCATATATTTT
CASSPGVTTIYF
>NA|TRBV4-2|TRBJ1-1|NA
TGTGCCAGCAGCCAAGAATCCCGTTATTATCCTTTCTTT
CASSQESRYYPFF
>NA|TRBV6-6|TRBJ1-5|NA
TGTGCCAGCGAGGGTAGCAATCAGCCCCAGCATTTT
CASEGSNQPQHF
>NA|TRBV19|TRBJ1-2|NA
TGTGCCAGCAACAGGGACTTCAACTATGGCTACACCTTC
CASNRDFNYGYTF
>NA|TRBV5-5|TRBJ2-1|NA
TGTGCCAGCAGCTCCGGGACCCCTGGGAGAGGCAATGAGCAGTTCTTC
CASSSGTPGRGNEQFF
>NA|TRBV29-1|TRBJ2-1|TRBD1
TGCAGCGTCCTGACAGGGAACAATGAGCAGTTCTTC
CSVLTGNNEQFF
>NA|TRBV11-2|TRBJ2-1|TRBD2
TGTGCCAGCAGCCCTAGGGGACTAGCGGGAGACAATGAGCAGTTCTTC
CASSPRGLAGDNEQFF
>NA|TRBV4-2|TRBJ1-2|TRBD1
TGTGCCAGCAGCCAAGATCGGGGGGGCAGGGGGGTCTATGGCTACACCTTC
CASSQDRGGRGVYGYTF
>NA|TRBV14|TRBJ1-1|NA
TGTGCCAGCAGGGGTTTGGGGCGAGGCGACACTGAAGCTTTCTTT
CASRGLGRGDTEAFF
>NA|TRBV5-1|TRBJ2-4|TRBD1
TGCGCCAGCAGTTTCGGACAGGGAAACATTCAGTACTTC
CASSFGQGNIQYF
>NA|TRBV6-1|TRBJ1-5|NA
TGTGCCAGCAGTGATGGGGGGGCAGGACAGCCCCAGCATTTT
CASSDGGAGQPQHF
>NA|TRBV18|TRBJ1-2|NA
TGTGCCAGCTCACCACCTTCATCAAACTATGGCTACACCTTC
CASSPPSSNYGYTF
>NA|TRBV6-5|TRBJ1-1|NA
TGTGCCAGCAGTTATGGGTTCGAGGGCACTGAAGCTTTCTTT
CASSYGFEGTEAFF
>NA|TRBV10-3|TRBJ2-7|TRBD2
TGTGCCACCCAGCGGGGAACCTACGAGCAGTACTTC
CATQRGTYEQYF
>NA|TRBV11-3|TRBJ1-1|TRBD1
TGTGCCAGCACCAAAAATAACAGGGGTTCTGAAGCTTTCTTT
CASTKNNRGSEAFF
>NA|TRBV20-1|TRBJ1-4|NA
TGCAGTGCTGGACCAAATGAAAAACTGTTTTTT
CSAGPNEKLFF
>NA|TRBV4-3|TRBJ1-1|NA
TGCGCCAGCAGCCAAGAGGTTTGGCGGGATGCTTTCTTT
CASSQEVWRDAFF
>NA|TRBV19|TRBJ2-4|NA
TGTGCCAGTACCCTACAGGGGGGGCAAAACATTCAGTACTTC
CASTLQGGQNIQYF
>NA|TRBV7-8|TRBJ2-7|NA
TGTGCCAGCAGCCCACGTGGGGGTAGCTCCTACGAGCAGTACTTC
CASSPRGGSSYEQYF
>once|TRBV7-8|TRBJ1-2|TRBD1
TGTGCCACCACCACTAGGGGGCAGGAGGGGTATGGCTACACCTTC
CATTTRGQEGYGYTF
>NA|TRBV6-5|TRBJ2-7|NA
TGTGCCAGCAGTCCTGACAGGAGTCCTTGGTACGAGCAGTACTTC
CASSPDRSPWYEQYF
>NA|TRBV19|TRBJ1-1|NA
TGTGCCAGTAGATTCAAAGGGGGGCCCAACACTGAAGCTTTCTTT
CASRFKGGPNTEAFF
>once|TRBV30|TRBJ1-2|NA
TGTGCCTGGGCCGGCAGGGGCTATGGCTACACCTTC
CAWAGRGYGYTF
>NA|TRBV7-7|TRBJ2-7|TRBD2
TGTGCTAGCAGCTCCGGGACTAGTGTGGGCGAGCAGTACTTC
CASSSGTSVGEQYF
>NA|TRBV19|TRBJ2-7|NA
TGTGCCAGTACCCGGGGGTGGGACTCATCCTACGAGCAGTACTTC
CASTRGWDSSYEQYF
>NA|TRBV6-5|TRBJ1-2|NA
TGTGCCAGCCGCCCCTACAGGGCTGGCTATGGCTACACCTTC
CASRPYRAGYGYTF
>once|TRBV5-5|TRBJ1-5|NA
TGTGCCAGCAGCTTGGTCCCAGGGCTTAGCAATCAGCCCCAGCATTTT
CASSLVPGLSNQPQHF
>once|TRBV7-2|TRBJ1-2|NA
TGTGCCAGCTCGGGCCGATATGGCTACACCTTC
CASSGRYGYTF
>NA|TRBV18|TRBJ2-3|TRBD2
TGTGCCAGCTCGACATATAGCGGGAGGGGTGTGGATACGCAGTATTTT
CASSTYSGRGVDTQYF
>NA|TRBV12-5|TRBJ1-5|NA
TGTGCTAGTGGTTTCGGGGTGAGAGGCAATCAGCCCCAGCATTTT
CASGFGVRGNQPQHF